Sequencing of this T cell receptor (beta chain) was carried out in a study of T cell repertoires in aging, cancer and after chemotherapy (dated by TCRdb to about 2019). Describing the broader study: Donors spanned six age groups from 30 or younger to 70 or older, with at least three individuals per group. Control TCR repertoires from healthy donors were recorded over several months to years, and clear clonal overlap was observed across re-sampling. The complete dataset included around 9 million TCR reads. To look at immunoaging and at how T cells reconstitute after chemotherapy, the study profiled TCR beta repertoires in peripheral blood from both healthy donors and cancer patients. Alongside fewer than 100 healthy donors serving as a reference group, the cohort included 200 to 250 cancer patients, of whom 94 had hematological cancers and approximately 120 had solid cancers.

Instead of sorted cells or RNA, genomic DNA extracted from peripheral blood served as the source for amplifying TCR beta rearrangements. The full study reports these points: In healthy donors, the decline in TCR diversity with age was mainly due to loss of richness, whereas in cancer patients loss of evenness also played a role. Compared with age-matched healthy donors, untreated patients with hematological or solid cancers had significantly lower TCR diversity and higher clonality in blood. According to the authors, the repertoire data do not allow conclusions to be drawn about immunological memory after chemotherapy. In both cancer cohorts, median generation probability rose over the chemotherapy interval, which suggests that the repertoire was reconstituted through rebound thymic output.

With regard to this clonotype: This clone's antigen is unknown. One end of the junction is discordant with germline, which a read error may explain.

Rearranged TRB sequences spanning V, D and J segments were amplified in a multiplex touch-down PCR with a mixed TRB-A/B primer pool. Illumina adapters and sample indices were attached to the amplicons through two consecutive PCR reactions run with Phusion HS II polymerase. The amplicons were purified from gel with the NucleoSpin Gel and PCR Clean-up kit and then assessed with Qubit and an Agilent 2100 Bioanalyzer. Libraries were sequenced on an Illumina MiSeq using 600-cycle, single-indexed, paired-end runs. Per the original workflow: TRB sequences were processed with MiXCR versions 2.12 and 3.0.5. Each unique CDR3 nucleotide sequence was counted as one clone, and only productive sequences with at least two reads were retained. The repertoire metrics were Shannon diversity, evenness, clonality (defined as one minus evenness), and alpha-parameterized diversity profiles covering alpha 0 to 5. The IGoR algorithm was used to calculate generation probabilities for clones in the paired samples taken before and after chemotherapy. TCRdb took the public reads, trimmed them with fastp at Q25, ran MiXCR for clone calling and kept in-frame beta chains. Rows matching on CDR3 protein sequence are summarized as one entry with the most common DNA and genes. The V and J calls and clone size are TCRdb's, not the authors'. In all, the sample holds about 13,000 distinct CDR3 sequences, and about 25% of those were seen once. The top ten clones comprise 2.6% of the sample.

This clonotype was sampled from a human donor in good health. Sequencing input: blood.

The CDR3 protein: CASSLAGDQPQHF. In nucleotide form, the sequence is TGCGCCAGCAGCTTGGCCGGTGATCAGCCCCAGCATTTT. In this chain, TRBV5-5 is recombined with TRBJ1-5; the D segment cannot be called with confidence. The cysteine opens and the phenylalanine closes a CDR3 of 13 amino acids. Solely the CDR3 DNA is kept, with 39 bases framed from the first base. CDR1 and CDR2 are drawn from the germline V gene (reference sequence): SGHKS, YYEKEE.